The sequence of this T cell receptor beta chain was determined in a study of blood T cell repertoires in COVID-19. In the authors' methods: Reference gene primers were amplified, and this amplification served to estimate nucleated cell counts. Using immunoSEQ multiplex PCR, the repertoire was profiled, and TCRdb retains in-frame clones only, with some absent. V and J calls and clone size are given by that table; D and trimming were obtained from the DNA. The sample holds about 310,000 clones; about 89% are singletons and the top ten take over 8%. Living in 24 US areas, the participants were between about 18 and 100 years of age. Participants' reported clinical history set cohort assignment. Two negative PCRs, clearance, or symptom resolution characterized the recovered Cohort 3 donors. The CDR3 is 13 residues long. V dropped 3 bases and J dropped 5 bases, with 11 bases sitting between them.

The sample taken for sequencing was PBMCs or T cells enriched from blood (not recorded which). The TCR comes from a woman aged 40 to 50 who had recovered from COVID-19. The chain combines TRBV12-3 or TRBV12-4 with TRBJ2-7, with no clear D. The CDR3 DNA is TGTGCCAGCAGTTTCCGGCAGGCGAACGAGCAGTACTTC. As protein: CASSFRQANEQYF.